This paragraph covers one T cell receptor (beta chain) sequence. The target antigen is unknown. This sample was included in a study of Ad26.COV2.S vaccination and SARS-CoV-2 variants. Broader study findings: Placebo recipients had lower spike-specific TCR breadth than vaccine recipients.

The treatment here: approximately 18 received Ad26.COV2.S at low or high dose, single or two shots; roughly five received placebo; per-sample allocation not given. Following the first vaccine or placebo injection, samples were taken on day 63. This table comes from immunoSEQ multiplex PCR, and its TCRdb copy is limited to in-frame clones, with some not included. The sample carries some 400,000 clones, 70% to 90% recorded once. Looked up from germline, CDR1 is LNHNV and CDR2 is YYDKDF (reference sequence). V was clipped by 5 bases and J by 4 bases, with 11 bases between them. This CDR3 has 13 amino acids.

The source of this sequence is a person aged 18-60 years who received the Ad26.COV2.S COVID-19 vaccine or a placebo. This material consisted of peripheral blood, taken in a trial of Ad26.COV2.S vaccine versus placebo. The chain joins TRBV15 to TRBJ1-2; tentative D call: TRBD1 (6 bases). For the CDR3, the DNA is TGTGCCACCAGCGAAACAGGGATCTATGGCTACACCTTC. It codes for CATSETGIYGYTF.